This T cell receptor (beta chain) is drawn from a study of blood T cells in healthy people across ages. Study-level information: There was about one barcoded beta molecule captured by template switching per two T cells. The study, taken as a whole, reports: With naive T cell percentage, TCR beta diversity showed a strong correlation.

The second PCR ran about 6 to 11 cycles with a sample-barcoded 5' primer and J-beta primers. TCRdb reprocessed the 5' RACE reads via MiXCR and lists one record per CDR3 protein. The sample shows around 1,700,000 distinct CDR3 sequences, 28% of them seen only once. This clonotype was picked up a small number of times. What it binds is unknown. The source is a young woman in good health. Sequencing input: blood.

CDR3 sequence (DNA): TGCGCCAGCAGCTCCGTGCGGAACACAGATACGCAGTATTTT. The encoded protein is CASSSVRNTDTQYF. V and J are TRBV10-1 and TRBJ2-3; D remains unclear. This CDR3 contains 14 residues. Germline V lookup: CDR1 WNHNN, CDR2 SYGVQD (reference sequence). The V end was cut by 6 bases, the J end by 2 bases, with 12 bases between.